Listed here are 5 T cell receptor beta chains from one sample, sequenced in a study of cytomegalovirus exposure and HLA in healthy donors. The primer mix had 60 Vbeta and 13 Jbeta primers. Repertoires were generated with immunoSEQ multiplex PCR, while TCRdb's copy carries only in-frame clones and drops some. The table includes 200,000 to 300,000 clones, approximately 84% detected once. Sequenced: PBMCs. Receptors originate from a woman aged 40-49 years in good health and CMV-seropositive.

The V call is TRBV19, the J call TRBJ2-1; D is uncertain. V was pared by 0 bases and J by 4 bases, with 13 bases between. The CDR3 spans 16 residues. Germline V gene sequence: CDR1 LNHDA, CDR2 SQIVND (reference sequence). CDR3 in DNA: TGTGCCAGTAGTATAGATCAACAGAAGCTTTACAATGAGCAGTTCTTC. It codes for CASSIDQQKLYNEQFF.

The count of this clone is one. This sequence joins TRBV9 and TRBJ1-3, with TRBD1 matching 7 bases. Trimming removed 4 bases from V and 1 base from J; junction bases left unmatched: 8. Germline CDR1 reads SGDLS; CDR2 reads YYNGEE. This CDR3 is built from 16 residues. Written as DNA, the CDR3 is TGTGCCAGCAGCTACGACAGGGCAGAGTCTGGAAACACCATATATTTT. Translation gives CASSYDRAESGNTIYF.

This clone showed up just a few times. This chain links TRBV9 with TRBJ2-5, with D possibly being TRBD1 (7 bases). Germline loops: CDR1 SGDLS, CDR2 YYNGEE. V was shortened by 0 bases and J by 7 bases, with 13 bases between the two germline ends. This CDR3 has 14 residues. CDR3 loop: CASSVEGAGGTQYF. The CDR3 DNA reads TGTGCCAGCAGCGTAGAGGGGGCCGGGGGGACCCAGTACTTC. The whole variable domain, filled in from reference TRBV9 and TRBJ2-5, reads DSGVTQTPKHLITATGQRVTLRCSPRSGDLSVYWYQQSLDQGLQFLIQYYNGEERAKGNILERFSAQQFPDLHSELNLSSLELGDSALYFCASSVEGAGGTQYFGPGTRLLVL.

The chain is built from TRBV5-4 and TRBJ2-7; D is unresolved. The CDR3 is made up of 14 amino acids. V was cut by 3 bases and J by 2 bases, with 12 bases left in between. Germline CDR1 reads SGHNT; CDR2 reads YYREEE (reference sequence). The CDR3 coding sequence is TGTGCCAGCAGCTCCCCGGAGAGGCCCTACGAGCAGTACTTC. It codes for CASSSPERPYEQYF.

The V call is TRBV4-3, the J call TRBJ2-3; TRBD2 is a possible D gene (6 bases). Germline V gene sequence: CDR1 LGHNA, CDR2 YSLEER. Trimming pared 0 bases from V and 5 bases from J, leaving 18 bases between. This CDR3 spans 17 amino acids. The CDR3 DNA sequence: TGCGCCAGCAGCCAAGAGGGTCCGGGAGCGGCCAGAGATACGCAGTATTTT. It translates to CASSQEGPGAARDTQYF.